A selection of T cell receptor beta chains follows, all from one sample in a study of blood T cells in healthy people across ages. TCRdb called the 5' RACE reads again in MiXCR, with one record for every CDR3 protein. The table shows almost 1 million distinct CDR3 sequences, with roughly half occurring only once. Input material: blood. Source of these receptors: a woman aged 60-75 years in good health. The CDR3 runs from the conserved cysteine through the conserved F or W. D genes are given only for firm matches. Clone size appears in some rows only: once, few, many, or a class for an expanded clone.

j_gene | len | v_gene | abundance | d_gene | CDR3nt | CDR3aa
TRBJ2-1 | 16 | TRBV20-1 | . | TRBD2 | TGCAGTGCTAGAGTAGTAGCGGGTGCATCCTACAATGAGCAGTTCTTC | CSARVVAGASYNEQFF
TRBJ2-1 | 14 | TRBV27 | . | . | TGTGCCAGCAGTCCCGGAGGAACCTACAATGAGCAGTTCTTC | CASSPGGTYNEQFF
TRBJ2-7 | 16 | TRBV12-3/TRBV12-4 | few | TRBD2 | TGTGCCAGCACCCGGTTTGTTACTAGCGGGAGGTACGAGCAGTACTTC | CASTRFVTSGRYEQYF
TRBJ1-1 | 14 | TRBV10-3 | . | . | TGTGCCATCAGTCCACAGATATCTGACACTGAAGCTTTCTTT | CAISPQISDTEAFF
TRBJ2-1 | 16 | TRBV21-1 | . | . | TGTGCCAGCAGCAACCGGACTAGCGGGATTCTGAATGAGCAGTTCTTC | CASSNRTSGILNEQFF
TRBJ2-5 | 18 | TRBV19 | . | . | TGTGCCAGTAGTAAAACGAGATCTGGGAGGACGGGGAAAGAGACCCAGTACTTC | CASSKTRSGRTGKETQYF
TRBJ1-5 | 13 | TRBV9 | . | . | TGTGCCAGCAGCGTTGGGATGGGTCAGCCCCAGCATTTT | CASSVGMGQPQHF
TRBJ2-1 | 16 | TRBV10-3 | few | . | TGTGCCATCAGTGAGTCGGCATATCCTTCCTACAATGAGCAGTTCTTC | CAISESAYPSYNEQFF
TRBJ2-3 | 15 | TRBV12-3/TRBV12-4 | . | . | TGTGCCAGCAGTGCGACCGGATCTAGCACAGATACGCAGTATTTT | CASSATGSSTDTQYF
TRBJ2-1 | 16 | TRBV4-2 | . | TRBD2 | TGTGCCAGCAGCCAATTCAGTTTAGCGGGAGGTAATGAGCAGTTCTTC | CASSQFSLAGGNEQFF
TRBJ2-1 | 13 | TRBV2 | . | . | TGTGCCAGCAACTACGACAGATACAACGAGCAGTTCTTC | CASNYDRYNEQFF
TRBJ2-7 | 18 | TRBV10-3 | few | . | TGTGCCATCAGTGACCTTGGGTGGTCCCCGGAGCCCCAGGACGAGCAGTACTTC | CAISDLGWSPEPQDEQYF
TRBJ2-1 | 16 | TRBV5-1 | once | TRBD1 | TGCGCCAGCAGCTTCCGCGGACAGGGCTCCTACAATGAGCAGTTCTTC | CASSFRGQGSYNEQFF
TRBJ2-7 | 15 | TRBV3-1 | . | . | TGTGCCAGCAGCCAAGTAGGGGCCTCTCCCTACGAGCAGTACTTC | CASSQVGASPYEQYF
TRBJ2-7 | 16 | TRBV6-6 | . | TRBD2 | TGTGCCAGCAGTTACTCTCGGCTAGCGGACTCCTACGAGCAGTACTTC | CASSYSRLADSYEQYF
TRBJ2-5 | 16 | TRBV7-9 | . | . | TGTGCCAGCAGCTTAGCTTCAGGCAGGCCCCTAGAGACCCAGTACTTC | CASSLASGRPLETQYF
TRBJ2-7 | 14 | TRBV20-1 | . | . | TGCAGTGCTAGAGTCGGTGGGAGAACCTACGAGCAGTACTTC | CSARVGGRTYEQYF
TRBJ2-1 | 12 | TRBV20-1 | . | . | TGCAGTGCTAGCAGATCAAGGCATGAGCAGTTCTTC | CSASRSRHEQFF